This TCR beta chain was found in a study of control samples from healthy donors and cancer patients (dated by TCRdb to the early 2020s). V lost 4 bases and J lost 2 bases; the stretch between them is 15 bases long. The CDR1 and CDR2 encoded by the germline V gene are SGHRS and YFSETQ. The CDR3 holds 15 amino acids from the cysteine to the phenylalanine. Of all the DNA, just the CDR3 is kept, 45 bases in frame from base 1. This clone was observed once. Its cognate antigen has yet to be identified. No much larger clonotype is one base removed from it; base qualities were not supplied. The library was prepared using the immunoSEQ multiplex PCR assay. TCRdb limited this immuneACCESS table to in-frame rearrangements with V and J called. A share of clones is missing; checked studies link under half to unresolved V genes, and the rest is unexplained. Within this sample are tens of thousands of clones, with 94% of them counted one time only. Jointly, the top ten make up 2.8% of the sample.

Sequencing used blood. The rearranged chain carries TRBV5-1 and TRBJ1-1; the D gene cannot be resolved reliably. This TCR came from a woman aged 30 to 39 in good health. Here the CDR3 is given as CASSPSDGFNTEAFF. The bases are TGCGCCAGCAGCCCTTCGGATGGATTCAACACTGAAGCTTTCTTT.